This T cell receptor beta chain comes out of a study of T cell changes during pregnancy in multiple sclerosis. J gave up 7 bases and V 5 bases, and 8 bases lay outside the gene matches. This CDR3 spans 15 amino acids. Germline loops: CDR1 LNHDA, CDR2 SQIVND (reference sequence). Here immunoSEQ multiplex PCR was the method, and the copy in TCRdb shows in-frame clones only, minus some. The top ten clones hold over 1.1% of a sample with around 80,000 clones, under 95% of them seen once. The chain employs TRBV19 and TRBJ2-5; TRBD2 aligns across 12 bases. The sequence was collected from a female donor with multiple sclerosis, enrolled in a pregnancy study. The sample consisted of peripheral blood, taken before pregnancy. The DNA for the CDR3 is TGTGCCAGTAGTTCCAGACTAGCGGGGGACCGGACCCAGTACTTC. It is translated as CASSSRLAGDRTQYF.